The clone carrying this TCR beta chain was detected ten times or more. Its target is not known. One junction end disagrees with the germline gene, perhaps due to a read error. At the time of active disease, bone marrow was collected from every patient. This sample is drawn from a study of read filtering for tumor transcriptome and immune sequencing. Study as a whole: Patients were 17 male and 11 to 15 female, mean age roughly 68 years, range roughly 45 to 85.

Molecular barcoded adaptors covering alpha/delta and beta/gamma chains were used on roughly 400 ng RNA. A single record per CDR3 protein comes from TCRdb applying MiXCR to the reads. In the table there are roughly 130,000 distinct CDR3 sequences, 13% of which are singletons. This CDR3 is 12 amino acids long. Per germline, CDR1 MDHEN and CDR2 SYDVKM. Findings and caveats of the study: In IR-seq, single-read clonotypes were about 80% of clonotypes but around 3.4% of reads.

V is TRBV28 and J is TRBJ2-7, with a weak D call TRBD1 (5 bases). Sequencing used a population of CD138-negative cells sorted from bone marrow. The receptor's source is a donor at least 40 years old with multiple myeloma. The CDR3 here is CASSKDTGLQGF. CDR3 sequence (DNA): TGTGCCAGCAGCAAAGACACAGGCCTCCAGGGATTC. The full variable domain, in which reference TRBV28 and TRBJ2-7 provide the parts outside the CDR3, is DVKVTQSSRYLVKRTGEKVFLECVQDMDHENMFWYRQDPGLGLRLIYFSYDVKMKEKGDIPEGYSVSREKKERFSLILESASTNQTSMYLCASSKDTGLQGFGPGTRLTVT.